By frequency, the clone carrying this T cell receptor beta chain is medium-sized. What it recognizes is unknown. TRB amplification used approximately 270 ng of peripheral blood genomic DNA. Germline V gene lookup returns CDR1 LNHDA and CDR2 SQIVND (reference sequence). The CDR3 totals 15 residues. These data originate in a study of T cell clusters in autoimmune cytopenias. Multiplex touch-down PCR amplified TRB using TRB-A and TRB-B pools in one tube. TCRdb re-analyzed the multiplex PCR reads; it lists each CDR3 protein once, without DNA. The specimen's table records over 5,000 distinct CDR3 sequences. The study's findings and limits: Compared with active autoimmune hepatitis patients, healthy donors showed about 3.2-fold more exclusive TRB clusters.

The chain links TRBV19 to TRBJ2-7; TCRdb's D gene call, TRBD1, goes unchecked for lack of DNA. The receptor was derived from a human donor with an autoimmune cytopenia or autoimmune hepatitis (not recorded which). The specimen sequenced was peripheral blood. CDR3 sequence: CASSIAGTGEGEQYF.